Listed here is a single TCR beta chain. Its antigen is not known. The entry originates in a study of early T cells in non-severe SARS-CoV-2 infection. As for the study in general: Chains stayed unpaired after sequencing of bulk RNA from unsorted whole blood.

Overall study findings and caveats: CD4 and private specificities were missed by VDJdb matching, which favored anti-spike CD8 responses.

Per the germline V gene, CDR1 is SGHDT and CDR2 is YYEEEE. The CDR3 is 14 amino acids. Trimming stripped 6 bases from V and 5 bases from J, with 18 bases between. The protocol attached unique molecular identifiers to individual cDNA molecules. MiXCR, run by TCRdb on the 5' RACE reads, gives a single entry per CDR3 protein. The table lists 85,000 to 100,000 distinct CDR3 sequences, 16% of them singletons, with about 5% in the top ten. Material: whole blood, obtained at baseline. This sequence joins TRBV5-6 and TRBJ2-7; D remains ambiguous. The TCR comes from an adult who was a healthcare worker with PCR-confirmed SARS-CoV-2 infection or an uninfected control (not recorded which). The DNA for the CDR3 is TGTGCCAGCACCTCCGGTTCCACATACCACGAGCAGTACTTC. Translating it yields CASTSGSTYHEQYF. Looking up the rest from reference TRBV5-6 and TRBJ2-7 gives the full variable domain: DAGVTQSPTHLIKTRGQQVTLRCSPKSGHDTVSWYQQALGQGPQFIFQYYEEEERQRGNFPDRFSGHQFPNYSSELNVNALLLGDSALYLCASTSGSTYHEQYFGPGTRLTVT.